This T cell receptor beta chain stems from a study of identical twins. Overall study findings and caveats: Researchers reported weaker excess twin sharing in beta out-of-frame sequences.

V lost 5 bases, J lost 0 bases, and 11 bases lay in between. The CDR3 has 13 residues. Germline V gene data show CDR1 as SQVTM and CDR2 as ANQGSEA. A single record per CDR3 protein comes from TCRdb applying MiXCR to the 5' RACE reads. The table includes some 190,000 distinct CDR3 sequences, 15% to 20% detected once. This clonotype was recorded a few times. Its antigen is unidentified. These same data were also listed under a study on T cells expressing NK-cell markers. That source adds: Most of the eight sequenced donors tested HCMV-seropositive; one tested seronegative.

Material: CD8+ T cells sorted from blood. The chain is built from TRBV29-1 and TRBJ2-7; no firm D call. This TCR was recovered from a woman aged 18-29 years in good health. CDR3: CSVRPASSYEQYF. CDR3 in DNA: TGCAGCGTTAGGCCGGCGAGCTCCTACGAGCAGTACTTC.